This T cell receptor beta chain comes out of a study of blood T cell repertoires in COVID-19. Germline assignment: CDR1 MGHRA and CDR2 YSYEKL. Trimming left V 4 bases short and J 0 bases short, with 16 bases between. The CDR3 spans 16 residues. In the original analysis: Amplification from reference gene primers served as the basis for estimated nucleated cell counts. Profiled with immunoSEQ multiplex PCR; TCRdb holds only in-frame clones, not every one. V and J calls and clone size are those listed in that table; D and trimming were worked out from the DNA. Of about 130,000 clones listed, about four fifths are singletons.

This clonotype originated in a woman aged 45-59 years with acute or convalescent COVID-19. The chain employs TRBV4-1 and TRBJ2-7; TRBD1 might be the D (5 bases). The sequenced sample was peripheral blood. In DNA form, the CDR3 reads TGCGCCAGCAGCCCAACCCCGACGACAGTCTCCTACGAGCAGTACTTC. Protein: CASSPTPTTVSYEQYF.